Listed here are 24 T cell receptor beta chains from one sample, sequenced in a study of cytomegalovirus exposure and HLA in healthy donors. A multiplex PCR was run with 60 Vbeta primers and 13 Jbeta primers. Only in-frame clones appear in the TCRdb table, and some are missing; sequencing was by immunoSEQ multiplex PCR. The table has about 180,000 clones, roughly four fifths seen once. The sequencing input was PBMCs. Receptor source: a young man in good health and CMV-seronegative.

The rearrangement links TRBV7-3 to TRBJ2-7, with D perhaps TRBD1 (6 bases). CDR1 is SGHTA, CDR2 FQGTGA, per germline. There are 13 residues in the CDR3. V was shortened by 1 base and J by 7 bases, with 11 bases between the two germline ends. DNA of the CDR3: TGTGCCAGCAGCTTAAATCAGGGGCTAGAGCAGTACTTC. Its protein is CASSLNQGLEQYF.

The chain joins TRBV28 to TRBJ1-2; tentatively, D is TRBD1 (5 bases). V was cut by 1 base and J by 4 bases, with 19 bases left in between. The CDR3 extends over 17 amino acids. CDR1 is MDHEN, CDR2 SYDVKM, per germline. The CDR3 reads CASSLYPDQGSGYGYTF. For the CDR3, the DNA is TGTGCCAGCAGTTTATATCCCGACCAGGGAAGTGGCTATGGCTACACCTTC.

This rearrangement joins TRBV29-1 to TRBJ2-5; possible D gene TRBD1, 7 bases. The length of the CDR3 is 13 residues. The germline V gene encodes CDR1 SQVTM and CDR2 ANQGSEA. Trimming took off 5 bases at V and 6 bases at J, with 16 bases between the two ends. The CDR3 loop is CSVRRVQGKTQYF. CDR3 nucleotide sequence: TGCAGCGTTAGGAGGGTACAGGGGAAGACCCAGTACTTC. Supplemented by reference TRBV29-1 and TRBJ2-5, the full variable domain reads SAVISQKPSRDICQRGTSLTIQCQVDSQVTMMFWYRQQPGQSLTLIATANQGSEATYESGFVIDKFPISRPNLTFSTLTVSNMSPEDSSIYLCSVRRVQGKTQYFGPGTRLLVL.

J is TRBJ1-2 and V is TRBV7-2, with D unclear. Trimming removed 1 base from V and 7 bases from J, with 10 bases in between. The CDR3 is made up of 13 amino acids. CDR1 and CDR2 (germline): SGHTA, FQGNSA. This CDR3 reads CASSLGYLSGYTF. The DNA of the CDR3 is TGTGCCAGCAGCTTAGGTTATTTGAGTGGCTACACCTTC. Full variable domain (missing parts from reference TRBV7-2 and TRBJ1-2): GAGVSQSPSNKVTEKGKDVELRCDPISGHTALYWYRQSLGQGLEFLIYFQGNSAPDKSGLPSDRFSAERTGGSVSTLTIQRTQQEDSAVYLCASSLGYLSGYTFGSGTRLTVV.

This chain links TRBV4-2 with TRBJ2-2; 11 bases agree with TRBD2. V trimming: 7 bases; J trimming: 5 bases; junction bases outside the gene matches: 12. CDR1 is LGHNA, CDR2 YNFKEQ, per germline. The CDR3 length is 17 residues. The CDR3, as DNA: TGTGCCAGCACCGCAAAGATAGCGGGAGGGTATACCGGGGAGCTGTTTTTT. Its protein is CASTAKIAGGYTGELFF.

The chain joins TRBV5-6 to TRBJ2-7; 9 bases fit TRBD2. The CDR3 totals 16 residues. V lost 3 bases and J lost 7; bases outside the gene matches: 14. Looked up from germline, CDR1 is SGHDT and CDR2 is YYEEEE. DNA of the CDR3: TGTGCCAGCAGCTCCATGTGGCGGGAGGGCCTCTGGGAGCAGTACTTC. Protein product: CASSSMWREGLWEQYF.

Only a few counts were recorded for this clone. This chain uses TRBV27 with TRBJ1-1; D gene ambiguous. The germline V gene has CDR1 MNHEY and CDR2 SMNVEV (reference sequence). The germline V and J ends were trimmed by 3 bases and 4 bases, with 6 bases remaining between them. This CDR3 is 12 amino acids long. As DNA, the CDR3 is TGTGCCAGCAGTTTCATCGGCACTGAAGCTTTCTTT. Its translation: CASSFIGTEAFF.

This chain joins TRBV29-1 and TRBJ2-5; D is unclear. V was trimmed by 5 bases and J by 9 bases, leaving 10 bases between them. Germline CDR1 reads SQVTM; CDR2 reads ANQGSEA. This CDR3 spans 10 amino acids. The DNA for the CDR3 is TGCAGCGTTACATCGCAGGCCCAGTACTTC. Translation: CSVTSQAQYF. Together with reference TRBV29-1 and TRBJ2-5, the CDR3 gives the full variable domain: SAVISQKPSRDICQRGTSLTIQCQVDSQVTMMFWYRQQPGQSLTLIATANQGSEATYESGFVIDKFPISRPNLTFSTLTVSNMSPEDSSIYLCSVTSQAQYFGPGTRLLVL.

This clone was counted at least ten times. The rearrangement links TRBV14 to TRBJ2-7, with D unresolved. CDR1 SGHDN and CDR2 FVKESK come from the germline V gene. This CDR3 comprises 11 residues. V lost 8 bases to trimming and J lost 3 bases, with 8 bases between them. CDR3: CASSRGYEQYF. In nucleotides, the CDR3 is TGTGCCAGCTCCCGAGGCTACGAGCAGTACTTC.

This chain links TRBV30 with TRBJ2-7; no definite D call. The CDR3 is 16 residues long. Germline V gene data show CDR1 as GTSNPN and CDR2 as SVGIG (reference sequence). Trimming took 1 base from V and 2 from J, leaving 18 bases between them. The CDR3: CAWSGAPNKRPYEQYF. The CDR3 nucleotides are TGTGCCTGGAGTGGAGCCCCAAATAAGAGGCCCTACGAGCAGTACTTC.

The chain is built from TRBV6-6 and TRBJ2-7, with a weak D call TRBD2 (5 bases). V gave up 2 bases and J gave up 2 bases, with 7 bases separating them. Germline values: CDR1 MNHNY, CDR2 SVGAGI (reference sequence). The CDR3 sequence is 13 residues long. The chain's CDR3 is CASSYEGAYEQYF. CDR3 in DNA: TGTGCCAGCAGTTACGAGGGAGCCTACGAGCAGTACTTC.

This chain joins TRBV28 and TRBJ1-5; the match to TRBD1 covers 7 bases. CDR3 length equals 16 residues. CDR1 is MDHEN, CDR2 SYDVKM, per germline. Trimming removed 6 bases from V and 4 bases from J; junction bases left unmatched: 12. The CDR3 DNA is TGTGCCAGCAGCTATACCCCCGCAGGGGGGAATCAGCCCCAGCATTTT. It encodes CASSYTPAGGNQPQHF. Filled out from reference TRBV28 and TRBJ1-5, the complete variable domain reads DVKVTQSSRYLVKRTGEKVFLECVQDMDHENMFWYRQDPGLGLRLIYFSYDVKMKEKGDIPEGYSVSREKKERFSLILESASTNQTSMYLCASSYTPAGGNQPQHFGDGTRLSIL.

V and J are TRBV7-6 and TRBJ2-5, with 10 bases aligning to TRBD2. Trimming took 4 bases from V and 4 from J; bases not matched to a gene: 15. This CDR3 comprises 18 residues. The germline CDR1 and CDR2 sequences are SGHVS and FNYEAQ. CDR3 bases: TGTGCCAGCAGCTGGGGGGGTAGCGGGGGGCCGCGAGGAGAGACCCAGTACTTC. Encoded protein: CASSWGGSGGPRGETQYF. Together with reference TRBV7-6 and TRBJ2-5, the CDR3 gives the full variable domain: GAGVSQSPRYKVTKRGQDVALRCDPISGHVSLYWYRQALGQGPEFLTYFNYEAQQDKSGLPNDRFSAERPEGSISTLTIQRTEQRDSAMYRCASSWGGSGGPRGETQYFGPGTRLLVL.

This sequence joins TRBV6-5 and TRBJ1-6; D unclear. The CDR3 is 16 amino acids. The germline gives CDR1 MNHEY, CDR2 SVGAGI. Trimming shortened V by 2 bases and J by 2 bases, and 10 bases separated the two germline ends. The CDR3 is CASSYLPGTYNSPLHF. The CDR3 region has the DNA TGTGCCAGCAGTTACCTTCCGGGAACCTATAATTCACCCCTCCACTTT.

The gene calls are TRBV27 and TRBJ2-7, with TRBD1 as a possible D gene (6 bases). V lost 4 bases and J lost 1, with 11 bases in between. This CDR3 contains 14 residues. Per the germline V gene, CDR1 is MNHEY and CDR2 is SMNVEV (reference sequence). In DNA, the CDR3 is TGTGCCAGCAGTTCGTGGACAGTTTCCTACGAGCAGTACTTC. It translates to CASSSWTVSYEQYF.

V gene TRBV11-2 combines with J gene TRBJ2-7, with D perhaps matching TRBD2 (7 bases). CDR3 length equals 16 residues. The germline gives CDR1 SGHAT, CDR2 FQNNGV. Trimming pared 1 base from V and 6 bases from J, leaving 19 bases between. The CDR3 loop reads CASSLVEGRGRTEQYF. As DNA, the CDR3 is TGTGCCAGCAGCTTAGTCGAAGGGCGGGGGCGGACCGAGCAGTACTTC.

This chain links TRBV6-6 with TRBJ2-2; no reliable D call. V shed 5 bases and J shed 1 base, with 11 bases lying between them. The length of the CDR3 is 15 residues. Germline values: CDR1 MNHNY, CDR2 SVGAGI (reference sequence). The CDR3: CASSPPAGNTGELFF. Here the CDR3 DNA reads TGTGCCAGCAGTCCCCCAGCAGGGAACACCGGGGAGCTGTTTTTT.

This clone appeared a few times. Here the CDR3 reads CASSPFNKYGELFF. The CDR3 region has the DNA TGTGCCAGTAGTCCGTTCAACAAGTACGGGGAGCTGTTTTTT. The gene calls are TRBV19 and TRBJ2-2, with unresolved D. The germline V gene has CDR1 LNHDA and CDR2 SQIVND (reference sequence). The CDR3 is made up of 14 amino acids. The V and J ends lost 5 bases and 7 bases respectively, with 14 bases between them.

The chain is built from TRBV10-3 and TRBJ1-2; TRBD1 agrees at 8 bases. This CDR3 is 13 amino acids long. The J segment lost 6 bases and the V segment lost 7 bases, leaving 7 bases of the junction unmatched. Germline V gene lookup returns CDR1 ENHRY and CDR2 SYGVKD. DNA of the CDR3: TGTGCCATCACTGTGACAGGGGTCCATGGCTACACCTTC. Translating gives CAITVTGVHGYTF.

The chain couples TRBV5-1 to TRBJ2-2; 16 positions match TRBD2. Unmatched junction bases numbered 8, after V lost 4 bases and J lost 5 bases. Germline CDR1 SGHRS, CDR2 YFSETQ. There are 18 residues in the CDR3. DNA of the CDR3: TGCGCCAGCAGCACGGGACTAGCGGGGGGGCCACAAACCGGGGAGCTGTTTTTT. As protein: CASSTGLAGGPQTGELFF. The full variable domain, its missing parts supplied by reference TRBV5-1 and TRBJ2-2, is KAGVTQTPRYLIKTRGQQVTLSCSPISGHRSVSWYQQTPGQGLQFLFEYFSETQRNKGNFPGRFSGRQFSNSRSEMNVSTLELGDSALYLCASSTGLAGGPQTGELFFGEGSRLTVL.

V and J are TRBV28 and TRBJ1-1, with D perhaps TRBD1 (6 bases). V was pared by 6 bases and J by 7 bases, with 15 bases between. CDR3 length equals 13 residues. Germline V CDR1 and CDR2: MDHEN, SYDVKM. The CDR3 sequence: CASRAPGGGEAFF. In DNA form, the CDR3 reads TGTGCCAGCAGAGCCCCGGGAGGGGGTGAAGCTTTCTTT.

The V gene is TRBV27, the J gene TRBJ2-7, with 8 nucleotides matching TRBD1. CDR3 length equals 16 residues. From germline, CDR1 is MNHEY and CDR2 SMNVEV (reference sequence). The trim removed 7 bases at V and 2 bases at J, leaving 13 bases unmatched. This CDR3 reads CASNRKGPGGTYEQYF. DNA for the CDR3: TGTGCCAGCAACAGAAAAGGTCCAGGGGGCACCTACGAGCAGTACTTC.

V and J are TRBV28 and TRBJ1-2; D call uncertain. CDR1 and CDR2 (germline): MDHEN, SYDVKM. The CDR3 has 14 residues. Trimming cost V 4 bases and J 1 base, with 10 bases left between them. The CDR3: CASSSDILNYGYTF. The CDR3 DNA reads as TGTGCCAGCAGTTCAGACATACTTAACTATGGCTACACCTTC.

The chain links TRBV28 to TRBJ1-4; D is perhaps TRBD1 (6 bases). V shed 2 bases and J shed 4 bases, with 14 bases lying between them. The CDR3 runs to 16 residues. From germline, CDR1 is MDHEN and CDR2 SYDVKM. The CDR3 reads CASSLGGQGNNEKLFF. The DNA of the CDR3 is TGTGCCAGCAGTTTAGGCGGGCAGGGGAATAATGAAAAACTGTTTTTT.